Below, 13 T cell receptor beta chains from the same sample are listed, as sequenced in a study of cytomegalovirus exposure and HLA in healthy donors. Use of 60 Vbeta and 13 Jbeta primers characterized the PCR. Assay used: immunoSEQ multiplex PCR; TCRdb lists only in-frame clones, some missing. The sample records roughly 110,000 clones, 79% being singletons. Sample: PBMCs. Receptors were obtained from a woman aged 18-30 years in good health and CMV-seropositive.

The genes are TRBV9 and TRBJ1-1, with 10 bases lining up with TRBD1. The ends lost 3 bases at V and 4 bases at J; junction bases unmatched: 9. Germline-derived CDR1 and CDR2 are SGDLS and YYNGEE. The CDR3 spans 16 residues. CDR3 region: CASSAPGQGLRTEAFF. Here the CDR3 DNA reads TGTGCCAGCAGCGCGCCGGGACAGGGGTTGCGCACTGAAGCTTTCTTT. Drawing the rest from reference TRBV9 and TRBJ1-1, the complete variable domain is DSGVTQTPKHLITATGQRVTLRCSPRSGDLSVYWYQQSLDQGLQFLIQYYNGEERAKGNILERFSAQQFPDLHSELNLSSLELGDSALYFCASSAPGQGLRTEAFFGQGTRLTVV.

This clone was counted once. The genes are TRBV11-1 and TRBJ2-7, with 9 positions matching TRBD2. The V gene end was trimmed by 1 base and the J gene end by 2 bases; junction bases not matched to a gene: 0. This CDR3 contains 14 residues. Germline CDR1 is SGHAT and CDR2 is FQDESV (reference sequence). Here the CDR3 reads CASSLVAGAYEQYF. The CDR3 coding sequence is TGTGCCAGCAGCTTAGTAGCGGGAGCCTACGAGCAGTACTTC.

The chain joins TRBV18 to TRBJ1-2, with D uncertain. CDR3 length: 15 amino acids. The germline V gene has CDR1 KGHSH and CDR2 LQKENI. The V end was cut by 2 bases, the J end by 7 bases, with 17 bases between. The CDR3 is CASSPEVEEKGGYTF. The CDR3 DNA reads TGTGCCAGCTCACCAGAGGTGGAGGAAAAAGGTGGCTACACCTTC.

The rearrangement uses TRBV6-5 and TRBJ2-1; a possible D gene is TRBD2 (5 bases). The CDR3 runs 14 residues. The ends were cut back, 10 bases at V and 10 bases at J, with 23 bases in the middle. Germline V lookup: CDR1 MNHEY, CDR2 SVGAGI. CDR3 sequence: CATMGSELAREQFF. CDR3 coding DNA: TGTGCCACAATGGGTAGCGAGCTCGCTAGGGAGCAGTTCTTC.

The chain has TRBV27 and TRBJ2-6; D not resolved. Germline assignment: CDR1 MNHEY and CDR2 SMNVEV (reference sequence). This CDR3 has 14 residues. Trimming left V 3 bases short and J 0 bases short, with 3 bases between. The CDR3 region is CASSFGSGANVLTF. The CDR3 nucleotides are TGTGCCAGCAGTTTCGGCTCTGGGGCCAACGTCCTGACTTTC.

The rearrangement links TRBV30 to TRBJ1-2; D possibly corresponds to TRBD1 (5 bases). Germline-derived CDR1 and CDR2 are GTSNPN and SVGIG (reference sequence). The CDR3 consists of 14 residues. V was pared by 4 bases and J by 0 bases, with 12 bases between. CDR3 protein: CAWTRGTSNYGYTF. CDR3 nucleotides: TGTGCCTGGACCCGGGGGACGTCTAACTATGGCTACACCTTC.

This chain connects TRBV6-5 to TRBJ2-7; 7 bases map to TRBD2. Germline CDR1 reads MNHEY; CDR2 reads SVGAGI. The junction had 0 bases not matched to a gene; V was cut back by 4 bases and J by 6 bases. The length of the CDR3 is 11 residues. The CDR3 loop reads CASSSGGEQYF. The CDR3, as DNA: TGTGCCAGCAGTTCGGGGGGCGAGCAGTACTTC.

This clone was counted a few times. The V and J genes are TRBV5-1 and TRBJ2-2; D perhaps matches TRBD2 (5 bases). Germline V lookup: CDR1 SGHRS, CDR2 YFSETQ. The V end lost 0 bases, the J end lost 7 bases, and 10 bases lay between the germline ends. This CDR3 spans 14 amino acids. The CDR3 bases are TGCGCCAGCAGCTTGGCCCCGGAGGTCGGGGAGCTGTTTTTT. Protein product: CASSLAPEVGELFF.

V gene TRBV11-3 combines with J gene TRBJ2-1; D perhaps matches TRBD2 (6 bases). CDR3 length: 14 amino acids. Germline lookup yields CDR1 SGHNT and CDR2 YENEEA. Trimming stripped 6 bases from V and 4 bases from J, with 13 bases between. The CDR3 DNA reads TGTGCCAGCAGTCTTAGCGGATTTTACAATGAGCAGTTCTTC. Protein: CASSLSGFYNEQFF.

The chain has TRBV9 and TRBJ1-2, with TRBD1 matching 7 bases. The CDR3 is 18 amino acids. J lost 2 bases, V lost 3 bases, and 16 bases had no gene match. Germline CDR1 is SGDLS and CDR2 is YYNGEE. The CDR3 sequence is CASSAGWGQKILNYGYTF. DNA for the CDR3: TGTGCCAGCAGCGCGGGGTGGGGACAGAAGATCCTAAACTATGGCTACACCTTC.

The V and J genes are TRBV9 and TRBJ2-7; TRBD1 matches 10 bases. This CDR3 has 15 amino acids. Trimming at V came to 3 bases and at J to 2 bases, leaving 5 bases not matched to a gene. From germline, CDR1 is SGDLS and CDR2 YYNGEE. The CDR3 loop reads CASSGIGQGAYEQYF. In DNA form, the CDR3 reads TGTGCCAGCAGCGGAATCGGACAGGGGGCCTACGAGCAGTACTTC.

The CDR3 spells CAWTGVFQETQYF. The CDR3 DNA reads TGTGCCTGGACAGGGGTATTCCAAGAGACCCAGTACTTC. This rearrangement joins TRBV30 to TRBJ2-5; perhaps TRBD1 as D (6 bases). Germline assignment: CDR1 GTSNPN and CDR2 SVGIG (reference sequence). V lost 4 bases and J 1 base, leaving 10 bases between the germline ends. The CDR3 totals 13 residues. The full variable domain, rest sourced from reference TRBV30 and TRBJ2-5, is SQTIHQWPATLVQPVGSPLSLECTVEGTSNPNLYWYRQAAGRGLQLLFYSVGIGQISSEVPQNLSASRPQDRQFILSSKKLLLSDSGFYLCAWTGVFQETQYFGPGTRLLVL.

This clone was detected a few times. V gene TRBV4-1 combines with J gene TRBJ1-5; D unclear. Trimming stripped 0 bases from V and 0 bases from J, with 6 bases between. Germline V CDR1 and CDR2: MGHRA, YSYEKL. The CDR3 is 15 residues long. The CDR3 spells CASSQEASSNQPQHF. CDR3 nucleotides: TGCGCCAGCAGCCAAGAGGCCAGTAGCAATCAGCCCCAGCATTTT.